This TCR beta chain was documented in a study of preoperative IRX-2 immunotherapy in early breast cancer. In this sample, this clone turned up once. Data came from immunoSEQ multiplex PCR; TCRdb stores just in-frame clones and leaves some out. The sample has 30,000 or so clones, 82% seen once; the top ten hold about 3.3%. The CDR3 length is 15 residues. Germline CDR1 is KGHSH and CDR2 is LQKENI. Between the trimmed V and J ends, which lost 3 bases and 6 bases, there was a span of 17 bases. The treatment was: preoperative locoregional IRX-2 cytokine immunotherapy. The sequence was collected from a human donor with breast cancer. The gene calls are TRBV18 and TRBJ1-1; D unresolved. This sample was gathered from a patient treated with IRX-2 immunotherapy. CDR3 sequence reads: CASSPPVHPSAEAFF. In DNA, the CDR3 is TGTGCCAGCTCACCCCCGGTACACCCGAGCGCTGAAGCTTTCTTT.